This T cell receptor beta chain was captured by sequencing in a study of PD-1 blockade in classical Hodgkin lymphoma. For the study at large: Patients were given intravenous nivolumab, 3 mg/kg, every 2 weeks.

The patients all showed relapse after autologous stem cell transplantation, while their brentuximab vedotin exposure varied. As for this clone: Its specificity is unknown.

Study results and caveats: Patients were excluded if nivolumab began under 1 year after ASCT (the autologous transplant). A significant rise in TCR diversity by C4D1 was seen for CD4+ but not CD8+ cells.

Assay used: immunoSEQ multiplex PCR; TCRdb lists only in-frame clones, some missing. The data show over 10,000 clones, about 90% seen once. The sequencing used peripheral blood mononuclear cells (PBMCs), collected at baseline. The sequence was obtained from a human donor with classical Hodgkin lymphoma.

The CDR3, as DNA: TGTGCCAGCAGTTACGGGTTAGTCGGCCACGATACGCAGTATTTT. Protein product: CASSYGLVGHDTQYF. The genes are TRBV6-6 and TRBJ2-3; no clear D. CDR3 length: 15 residues. Trimming left V 2 bases short and J 6 bases short, with 15 bases between. The V gene's germline CDR1 is MNHNY and CDR2 SVGAGI (reference sequence).